The 15 T cell receptor beta chains listed next were all sequenced from one sample in a study of PD-1 blockade in classical Hodgkin lymphoma. Assay used: immunoSEQ multiplex PCR; TCRdb lists only in-frame clones, some missing. In the table there are about 17,000 clones, 75% to 85% of which are singletons. No patient escaped relapse after autologous stem cell transplantation, and brentuximab vedotin exposure varied. The specimen comprised peripheral blood mononuclear cells (PBMCs), sampled at baseline. The receptors derive from a human donor with classical Hodgkin lymphoma.

The chain has TRBV5-6 and TRBJ2-2; TRBD2 agrees at 9 bases. This CDR3 has 16 amino acids. J lost 7 bases, V lost 1 base, and 8 bases had no gene match. Per the germline V gene, CDR1 is SGHDT and CDR2 is YYEEEE. CDR3 region: CASSLLLAGMVGELFF. Written as DNA, the CDR3 is TGTGCCAGCAGCTTGTTGCTAGCGGGAATGGTCGGGGAGCTGTTTTTT.

This rearrangement joins TRBV30 to TRBJ2-1; possible D gene TRBD2, 6 bases. Germline CDR1 reads GTSNPN; CDR2 reads SVGIG (reference sequence). This CDR3 is 16 amino acids long. The V end lost 0 bases, the J end lost 4 bases, and 16 bases lay between the germline ends. CDR3 nucleotides: TGTGCCTGGAGTGTAATTAGCGGAGTAGGGTACAATGAGCAGTTCTTC. This encodes CAWSVISGVGYNEQFF.

This chain joins TRBV9 and TRBJ2-1; 12 bases are a match to TRBD2. The germline V gene encodes CDR1 SGDLS and CDR2 YYNGEE. V lost 2 bases, J lost 9 bases, and 9 bases stayed unmatched. The CDR3 is 16 amino acids. CDR3 DNA: TGTGCCAGCAGCGTCCCTCTAGCGGGAGGGCCTCTTGAGCAGTTCTTC. Translating gives CASSVPLAGGPLEQFF.

This rearrangement joins TRBV18 to TRBJ1-3; D gene unclear. Germline V gene lookup returns CDR1 KGHSH and CDR2 LQKENI. Between the trimmed V and J ends, which lost 3 bases and 4 bases, there was a span of 19 bases. The CDR3 contains 17 residues. For the CDR3, the DNA is TGTGCCAGCTCACCGACCCCCGGGCCAAGCAGGGGAAACACCATATATTTT. This encodes CASSPTPGPSRGNTIYF.

The genes are TRBV28 and TRBJ1-2; TRBD1 aligns across 9 bases. Germline CDR1 reads MDHEN; CDR2 reads SYDVKM. The CDR3 is 15 amino acids. With 7 bases clipped from V and 7 bases from J, the junction kept 13 bases outside the gene matches. The CDR3 bases are TGTGCCAGCATTTCCCCGGGACAGGGATGGGGTGGCTACACCTTC. It codes for CASISPGQGWGGYTF.

The rearrangement joins TRBV2 to TRBJ2-1; 10 bases map to TRBD2. This CDR3 comprises 15 residues. V lost 6 bases to trimming and J lost 2 bases; unmatched junction nucleotides: 4. Germline V CDR1 and CDR2: SNHLY, FYNNEI. CDR3 sequence reads: CASRERGGTYNEQFF. The CDR3 nucleotides are TGTGCCAGCAGGGAGCGGGGGGGTACCTACAATGAGCAGTTCTTC. Together with reference TRBV2 and TRBJ2-1, the CDR3 gives the full variable domain: EPEVTQTPSHQVTQMGQEVILRCVPISNHLYFYWYRQILGQKVEFLVSFYNNEISEKSEIFDDQFSVERPDGSNFTLKIRSTKLEDSAMYFCASRERGGTYNEQFFGPGTRLTVL.

This clone was detected a few times. The rearrangement joins TRBV7-9 to TRBJ2-7; D may be TRBD2 (5 bases). CDR3 length: 12 residues. V lost 2 bases and J lost 6, with 8 bases in between. From germline, CDR1 is SEHNR and CDR2 FQNEAQ (reference sequence). The CDR3, as DNA: TGTGCCAGCAGCTTAATAGAGGGCGAGCAGTACTTC. Its protein is CASSLIEGEQYF.

The chain combines TRBV7-6 with TRBJ2-5; the D gene is possibly TRBD2 (5 bases). The CDR3 covers 14 residues. Looked up from germline, CDR1 is SGHVS and CDR2 is FNYEAQ. V lost 3 bases, J lost 5 bases, and 13 bases lay in between. CDR3 in amino acids: CASSFGGGYETQYF. The CDR3 DNA is TGTGCCAGCAGCTTTGGAGGAGGCTATGAGACCCAGTACTTC.

The V gene is TRBV4-1, the J gene TRBJ2-5, with D tentatively TRBD2 (5 bases). This CDR3 contains 17 residues. Germline CDR1 and CDR2: MGHRA and YSYEKL. The germline V and J ends were trimmed by 0 bases and 5 bases, with 19 bases remaining between them. CDR3 region: CASSQDPWAVPGETQYF. In DNA form, the CDR3 reads TGCGCCAGCAGCCAAGATCCATGGGCGGTCCCGGGGGAGACCCAGTACTTC.

V gene TRBV19 combines with J gene TRBJ2-7; TRBD2 matches 11 bases. The trim removed 4 bases at V and 2 bases at J, leaving 4 bases unmatched. The CDR3 covers 15 residues. Germline CDR1 LNHDA, CDR2 SQIVND (reference sequence). In nucleotides, the CDR3 is TGTGCCAGTAGTAAGCTAGCGGGGGGAACCTACGAGCAGTACTTC. It codes for CASSKLAGGTYEQYF.

The chain employs TRBV10-3 and TRBJ1-3; 9 nucleotides align to TRBD1. This CDR3 has 15 residues. Germline lookup yields CDR1 ENHRY and CDR2 SYGVKD. After removal of 11 bases from V and 4 bases from J, the junction contained 12 bases not matched to a gene. The CDR3 reads CAVNIATGGGNTIYF. The CDR3 nucleotides read TGTGCCGTAAATATAGCGACAGGGGGAGGAAACACCATATATTTT.

The chain has TRBV18 and TRBJ2-5; tentative D call: TRBD1 (5 bases). Per the germline V gene, CDR1 is KGHSH and CDR2 is LQKENI. Trimming took off 5 bases at V and 6 bases at J, with 10 bases between the two ends. The CDR3 totals 12 residues. CDR3 sequence (DNA): TGTGCCAGCTCATCATCAGGGAAGACCCAGTACTTC. Translating gives CASSSSGKTQYF.

V and J are TRBV4-2 and TRBJ1-2, with D unclear. CDR1 and CDR2 (germline): LGHNA, YNFKEQ. The CDR3 covers 15 residues. V was trimmed by 0 bases and J by 5 bases, leaving 13 bases between them. The CDR3 DNA follows: TGTGCCAGCAGCCAAGAGGCCACGGCAAGGTATGGCTACACCTTC. Translated, it gives CASSQEATARYGYTF.

The sample holds a few counts of this clone. The gene calls are TRBV7-3 and TRBJ2-5, with 9 nucleotides matching TRBD2. CDR3 length equals 14 residues. V shed 5 bases, J shed 4 bases, and the junction held 5 bases outside the gene matches. Per the germline V gene, CDR1 is SGHTA and CDR2 is FQGTGA. CDR3 loop: CASSPGGRGETQYF. Written as DNA, the CDR3 is TGTGCCAGCAGCCCTGGCGGGAGGGGAGAGACCCAGTACTTC.

This chain connects TRBV28 to TRBJ1-5; D perhaps matches TRBD1 (5 bases). Deletions cut 4 bases from V and 4 bases from J, with 11 bases between. Germline values: CDR1 MDHEN, CDR2 SYDVKM. There are 14 residues in the CDR3. This chain's CDR3 is CASSSLGGNQPQHF. As DNA, the CDR3 is TGTGCCAGCAGTTCTTTGGGGGGAAATCAGCCCCAGCATTTT.